This T cell receptor beta chain was sequenced for a study of monozygotic twins with inflammatory bowel disease (dated by TCRdb to the late 2010s). For the study in its entirety: The full study comprised around 28 monozygotic twin pairs: nine German pairs (four IBD-concordant, five IBD-discordant) and 19 IBD-discordant Danish pairs. The search for disease-associated traits relied mainly on comparing, within discordant pairs, IBD patients with their genetically identical healthy co-twins. Each individual had, on average, about 151 000 unique TCRalpha sequences and 181 000 unique TCRbeta sequences available for analysis. Overall study outcomes, separate from this receptor: IBD patients had lower TCRbeta repertoire diversity, measured by the inverse Simpson index, than their healthy co-twins. IBD patients shared fewer clonotypes with other individuals than healthy twins did, most markedly in patients showing signs of disease activity. No difference in repertoire similarity was observed between concordant and discordant twins, possibly owing to limited statistical power. The analysis was unable to tell different T cell subtypes apart. The results gave no support for a single strong signal or clonotype linked to IBD. Because patients received different immunosuppressive treatments, the repertoires may have picked up extra background noise and variability between individuals.

Measured from the cysteine to the phenylalanine, the CDR3 is 15 residues long. No DNA is listed. CDR1 MGHDK and CDR2 SYGVNS were looked up in the germline V gene. A roughly 2.7 ml peripheral blood sample was drawn into PAXgene tubes per donor and stored at -80°C. Without any T cell sorting, total RNA was extracted from whole blood using the PAXgene blood miRNA kit on an automated QIAcube. Peripheral blood from monozygotic twin pairs, either concordant or discordant for inflammatory bowel disease, underwent deep TCRalpha and TCRbeta repertoire profiling that used unique molecular barcoding. Smoking habits were recorded for all twin pairs, and each individual was classified as a current, former or never smoker. Turning to this clonotype: Its binding antigen is unknown.

Library preparation was by 5' RACE. The input for every TCR library was approximately 3,500 ng of total RNA. For each sample, cDNA was synthesized in eight separate reactions using SMARTScribe reverse transcriptase. During cDNA synthesis, template switching was used to introduce unique molecular identifiers that contained a 6-nucleotide sample barcode. TCRalpha and TCRbeta cDNA was amplified by two nested PCRs of about 15 and 9 cycles, with bead purification after each PCR. Before amplification, cDNA was treated with uracil DNA-glycosylase and purified using the QIAquick PCR purification kit. The second PCR added Illumina TruSeq-compatible adapters along with sample-specific barcodes. TapeStation and Qubit were used to check library quality and concentration, and 4.5 to 6.5 ng of each library was pooled. Sequencing of pooled libraries was carried out on an Illumina HiSeq2500 single-index Rapid Run using 2 x 100 bp reads and custom sequencing primers. In the source study's methods: MiGEC version 1.2.6 was used for UMI-based consensus assembly to correct PCR and sequencing errors. MiXCR version 2.1.1 was used to carry out V(D)J alignment, clonotype assembly and CDR3 extraction. Normalisation of gene usage, clonotype sharing and MAIT/NKT TCR abundance was achieved by analysing the top 1000, 10 000 and 20 000 clonotypes per sample. Diversity was computed as the inverse Simpson index with the vegan R package after downsampling to 27 000 UMIs. Paired Mann-Whitney U tests were applied to discordant twin pairs, with Benjamini-Hochberg correction for multiple testing. The reads underwent TCRdb reprocessing, giving one record for each CDR3 protein sequence and no DNA. It is TCRdb's table, rather than the study itself, that gives the V and J calls and clone size. The table held for this sample gives under 350,000 distinct CDR3 sequences. Of the sample, 5.5% to 6.5% falls within the top ten clones.

Source material: blood. This receptor was obtained from a human donor with ulcerative colitis or Crohn's disease, or a healthy co-twin of an affected twin (not recorded which). The rearrangement joined TRBV25-1 to TRBJ2-2; the TCRdb call, TRBD2, lacks DNA for checking. CDR3 loop: CASIGLAENTGELFF.